The 5 T cell receptor beta chains in this list originate from one sample, sequenced in a study of T cells after yellow fever vaccination. TCRdb ran MiXCR on the 5' RACE reads and lists one entry per CDR3 protein. The sample consists of 200,000 to 300,000 distinct CDR3 sequences, around 6.7% of them appearing once. The source was CD4+ T cells sorted from PBMCs, collected on the day of the yellow fever booster vaccination. These receptors were obtained from a man younger than 40 who received the YFV17D yellow fever vaccine.

This clonotype was recorded a few times. The J gene is TRBJ2-1, the V gene TRBV12-3 or TRBV12-4, with D perhaps given as TRBD1 or TRBD2 (5 bases each). The V end was cut by 6 bases, the J end by 6 bases, with 27 bases between. The CDR3 sequence is 18 residues long. The CDR3, as DNA: TGTGCCAGCAGCCGTGCCGGGACGGCGACGTCGGTCGCCAATGAGCAGTTCTTC. Encoded protein: CASSRAGTATSVANEQFF.

This clonotype occurred many times. The chain couples TRBV6-5 to TRBJ2-7; D is unresolved. V was clipped by 2 bases and J by 5 bases, with 16 bases between them. Germline V lookup: CDR1 MNHEY, CDR2 SVGAGI. The CDR3 loop spans 15 amino acids. The CDR3 here is CASSYQQTLIHEQYF. The CDR3 DNA reads as TGTGCCAGCAGTTACCAGCAGACCCTCATCCACGAGCAGTACTTC.

This clonotype was seen ten or more times. The chain couples TRBV20-1 to TRBJ1-5; D remains ambiguous. CDR3 length equals 12 residues. Trimming left V 3 bases short and J 5 bases short, with 8 bases between. Germline V gene data show CDR1 as DFQATT and CDR2 as SNEGSKA (reference sequence). In DNA, the CDR3 is TGCAGTGCTAGCAGGATGGATCAGCCCCAGCATTTT. Its protein is CSASRMDQPQHF.

V and J are TRBV7-2 and TRBJ2-6; D uncertain. This CDR3 has 14 amino acids. Germline V CDR1 and CDR2: SGHTA, FQGNSA. V shed 1 base and J shed 7 bases, with 8 bases lying between them. The DNA of the CDR3 is TGTGCCAGCAGCTTAGTCAGCGTAGCCAACGTCCTGACTTTC. Translation gives CASSLVSVANVLTF.

The chain combines TRBV28 with TRBJ2-1; 7 nucleotides align to TRBD2. The CDR3 extends over 16 amino acids. Trimming cost V 5 bases and J 9 bases; bases outside gene matches: 16. The germline V gene has CDR1 MDHEN and CDR2 SYDVKM. CDR3 residues: CASSEDGGRSFLEQFF. The CDR3, as DNA: TGTGCCAGCAGTGAAGACGGGGGGAGGAGCTTCCTTGAGCAGTTCTTC.